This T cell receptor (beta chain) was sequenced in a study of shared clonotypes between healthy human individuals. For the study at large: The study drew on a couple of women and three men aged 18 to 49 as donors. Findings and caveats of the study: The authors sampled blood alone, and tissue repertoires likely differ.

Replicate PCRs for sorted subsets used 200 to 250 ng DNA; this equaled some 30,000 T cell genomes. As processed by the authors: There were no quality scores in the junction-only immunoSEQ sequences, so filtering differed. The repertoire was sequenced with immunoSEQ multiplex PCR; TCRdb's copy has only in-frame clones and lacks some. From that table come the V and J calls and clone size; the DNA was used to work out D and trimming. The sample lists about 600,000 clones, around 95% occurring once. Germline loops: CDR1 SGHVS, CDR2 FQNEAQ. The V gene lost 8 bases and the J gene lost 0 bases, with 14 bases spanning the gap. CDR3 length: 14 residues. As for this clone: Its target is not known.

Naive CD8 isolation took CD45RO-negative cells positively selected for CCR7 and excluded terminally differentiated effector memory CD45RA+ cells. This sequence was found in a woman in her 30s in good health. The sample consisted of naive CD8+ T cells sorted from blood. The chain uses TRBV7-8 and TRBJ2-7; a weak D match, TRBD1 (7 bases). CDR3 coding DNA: TGTGCCAGCCGGGGGCAGGGGGGCTCCTACGAGCAGTACTTC. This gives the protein CASRGQGGSYEQYF.